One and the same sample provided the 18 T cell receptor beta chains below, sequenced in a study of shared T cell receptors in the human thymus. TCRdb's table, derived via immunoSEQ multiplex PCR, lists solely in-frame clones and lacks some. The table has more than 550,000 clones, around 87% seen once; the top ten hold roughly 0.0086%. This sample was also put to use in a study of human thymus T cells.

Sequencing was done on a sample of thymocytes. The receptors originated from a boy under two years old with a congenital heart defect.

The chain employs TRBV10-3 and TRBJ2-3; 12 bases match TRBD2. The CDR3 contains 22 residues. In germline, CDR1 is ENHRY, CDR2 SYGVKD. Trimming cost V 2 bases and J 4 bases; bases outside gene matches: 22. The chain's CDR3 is CAISEGGTSGRLAGVVADTQYF. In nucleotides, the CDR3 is TGTGCCATCAGTGAGGGTGGAACGTCAGGGAGACTAGCGGGAGTTGTCGCAGATACGCAGTATTTT.

In DNA, the CDR3 is TGTGCCAGCACCCAACCAGGGATTTCTAGCTATGGCTACACCTTC. Protein product: CASTQPGISSYGYTF. The chain is built from TRBV28 and TRBJ1-2; a weak D match, TRBD1 (5 bases). This CDR3 contains 15 residues. Trimming left V 7 bases short and J 4 bases short, with 19 bases between. Germline CDR1 MDHEN, CDR2 SYDVKM.

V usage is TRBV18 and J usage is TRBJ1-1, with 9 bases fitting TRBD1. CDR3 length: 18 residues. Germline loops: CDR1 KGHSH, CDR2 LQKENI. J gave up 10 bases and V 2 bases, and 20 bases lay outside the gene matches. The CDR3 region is CASSPKSIGTGIVFGAFF. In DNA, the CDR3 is TGTGCCAGCTCACCAAAGAGTATAGGGACAGGGATAGTTTTTGGAGCTTTCTTT.

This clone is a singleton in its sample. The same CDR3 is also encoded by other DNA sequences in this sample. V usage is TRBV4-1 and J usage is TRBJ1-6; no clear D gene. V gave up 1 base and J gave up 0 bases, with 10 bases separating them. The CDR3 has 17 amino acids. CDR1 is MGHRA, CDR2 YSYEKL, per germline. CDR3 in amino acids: CASSQGGESSYNSPLHF. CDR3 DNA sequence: TGCGCCAGCAGCCAAGGTGGAGAGAGCTCCTATAATTCACCCCTCCACTTT.

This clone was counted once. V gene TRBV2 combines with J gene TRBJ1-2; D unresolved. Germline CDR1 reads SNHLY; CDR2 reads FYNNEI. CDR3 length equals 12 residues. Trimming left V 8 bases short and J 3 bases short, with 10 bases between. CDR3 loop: CASFSGYYGYTF. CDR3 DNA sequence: TGTGCCAGCTTTAGCGGGTACTATGGCTACACCTTC.

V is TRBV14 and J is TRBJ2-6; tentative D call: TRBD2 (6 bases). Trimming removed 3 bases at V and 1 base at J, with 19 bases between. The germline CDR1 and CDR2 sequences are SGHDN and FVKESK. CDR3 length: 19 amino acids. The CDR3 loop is CASSQQWERARSGANVLTF. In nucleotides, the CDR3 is TGTGCCAGCAGCCAGCAATGGGAGCGGGCGCGGTCTGGGGCCAACGTCCTGACTTTC.

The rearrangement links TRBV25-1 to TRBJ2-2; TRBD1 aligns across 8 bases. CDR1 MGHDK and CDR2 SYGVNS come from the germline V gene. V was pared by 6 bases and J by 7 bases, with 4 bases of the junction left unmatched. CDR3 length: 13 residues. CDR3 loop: CASRQGGGGELFF. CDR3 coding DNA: TGTGCCAGCAGACAGGGGGGCGGCGGGGAGCTGTTTTTT.

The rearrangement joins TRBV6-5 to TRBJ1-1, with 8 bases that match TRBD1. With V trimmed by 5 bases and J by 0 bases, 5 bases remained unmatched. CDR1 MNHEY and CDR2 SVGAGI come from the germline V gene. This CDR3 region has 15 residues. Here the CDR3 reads CASSPGGLMNTEAFF. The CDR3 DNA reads TGTGCCAGCAGTCCAGGGGGCCTTATGAACACTGAAGCTTTCTTT.

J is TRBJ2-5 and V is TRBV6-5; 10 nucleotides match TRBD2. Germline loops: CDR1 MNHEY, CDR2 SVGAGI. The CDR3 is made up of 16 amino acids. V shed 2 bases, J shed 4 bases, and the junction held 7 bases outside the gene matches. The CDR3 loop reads CASSYRSSGSRETQYF. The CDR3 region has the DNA TGTGCCAGCAGTTACCGGTCTAGCGGGAGTCGAGAGACCCAGTACTTC.

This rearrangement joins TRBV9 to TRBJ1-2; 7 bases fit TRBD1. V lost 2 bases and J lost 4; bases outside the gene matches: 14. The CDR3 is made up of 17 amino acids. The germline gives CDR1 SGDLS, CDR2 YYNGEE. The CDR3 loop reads CASSVGDGHPGGYGYTF. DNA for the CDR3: TGTGCCAGCAGCGTGGGGGACGGCCATCCAGGGGGCTATGGCTACACCTTC.

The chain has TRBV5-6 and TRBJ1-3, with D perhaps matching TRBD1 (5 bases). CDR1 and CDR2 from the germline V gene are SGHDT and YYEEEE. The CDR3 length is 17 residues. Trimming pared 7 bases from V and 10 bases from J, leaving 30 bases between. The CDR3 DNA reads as TGTGCCAGCTTCCCGGGGGGAGCAATCAGCCAACCCATAACCATATATTTT. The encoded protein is CASFPGGAISQPITIYF.

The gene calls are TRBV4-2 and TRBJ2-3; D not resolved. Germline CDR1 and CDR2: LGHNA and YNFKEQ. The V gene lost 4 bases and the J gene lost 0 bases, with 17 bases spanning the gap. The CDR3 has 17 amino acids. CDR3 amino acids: CASSPSWVSRSTDTQYF. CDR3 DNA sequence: TGTGCCAGCAGCCCCTCCTGGGTGTCGCGGAGCACAGATACGCAGTATTTT.

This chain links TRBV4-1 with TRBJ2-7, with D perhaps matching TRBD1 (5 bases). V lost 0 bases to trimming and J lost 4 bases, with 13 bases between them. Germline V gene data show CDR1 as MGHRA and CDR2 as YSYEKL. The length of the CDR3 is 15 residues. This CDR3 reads CASSQDNTGWYEQYF. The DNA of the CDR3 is TGCGCCAGCAGCCAAGATAATACAGGCTGGTACGAGCAGTACTTC.

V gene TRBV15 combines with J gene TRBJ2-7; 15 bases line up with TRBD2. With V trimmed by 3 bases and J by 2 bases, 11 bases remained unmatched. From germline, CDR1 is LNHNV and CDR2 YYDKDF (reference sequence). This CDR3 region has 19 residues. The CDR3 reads CATSRAGLAGGAPTYEQYF. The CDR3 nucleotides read TGTGCCACCAGCAGGGCTGGACTAGCGGGAGGGGCCCCCACCTACGAGCAGTACTTC.

The CDR3 coding sequence is TGTGCCAGCAGTTCTCCCACTAGTGAGGTGAGGGGGACTATGGCTGTCGAGCAGTACTTC. Translated: CASSSPTSEVRGTMAVEQYF. The chain carries TRBV28 and TRBJ2-7; TRBD2 is a possible D gene (7 bases). V shed 4 bases and J shed 6 bases, with 34 bases lying between them. This CDR3 is 20 amino acids long. Per the germline V gene, CDR1 is MDHEN and CDR2 is SYDVKM. The full variable domain, rest sourced from reference TRBV28 and TRBJ2-7, is DVKVTQSSRYLVKRTGEKVFLECVQDMDHENMFWYRQDPGLGLRLIYFSYDVKMKEKGDIPEGYSVSREKKERFSLILESASTNQTSMYLCASSSPTSEVRGTMAVEQYFGPGTRLTVT.

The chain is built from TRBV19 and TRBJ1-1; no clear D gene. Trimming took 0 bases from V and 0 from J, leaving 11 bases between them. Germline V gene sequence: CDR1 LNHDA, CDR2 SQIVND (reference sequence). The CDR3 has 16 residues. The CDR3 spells CASSIDPGSVNTEAFF. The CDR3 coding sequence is TGTGCCAGTAGTATAGATCCGGGGTCGGTGAACACTGAAGCTTTCTTT.

CDR3 residues: CASQNNTGTIYEQYF. CDR3 DNA sequence: TGTGCCAGCCAAAACAACACCGGGACAATTTACGAGCAGTACTTC. The V gene is TRBV28, the J gene TRBJ2-7; perhaps TRBD1 as D (6 bases). CDR1 and CDR2 (germline): MDHEN, SYDVKM. This CDR3 contains 15 residues. V dropped 8 bases and J dropped 4 bases, with 21 bases sitting between them.

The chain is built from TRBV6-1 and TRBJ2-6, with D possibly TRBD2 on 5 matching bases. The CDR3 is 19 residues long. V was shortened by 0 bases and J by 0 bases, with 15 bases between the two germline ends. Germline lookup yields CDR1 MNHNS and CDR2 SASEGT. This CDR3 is CASSEARTGKISGANVLTF. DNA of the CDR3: TGTGCCAGCAGTGAAGCCCGGACGGGGAAAATCTCTGGGGCCAACGTCCTGACTTTC.